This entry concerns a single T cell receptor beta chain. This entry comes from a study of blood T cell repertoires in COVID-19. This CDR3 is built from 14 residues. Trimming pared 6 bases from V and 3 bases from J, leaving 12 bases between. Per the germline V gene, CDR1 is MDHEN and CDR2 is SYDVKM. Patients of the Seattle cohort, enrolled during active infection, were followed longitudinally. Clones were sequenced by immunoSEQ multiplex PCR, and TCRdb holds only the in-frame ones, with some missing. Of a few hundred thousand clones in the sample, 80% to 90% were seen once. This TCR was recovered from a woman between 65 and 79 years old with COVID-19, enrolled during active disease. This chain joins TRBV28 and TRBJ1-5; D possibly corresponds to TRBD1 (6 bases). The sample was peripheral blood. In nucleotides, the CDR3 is TGTGCCAGCAGCCGGGGGGCGGACAATCAGCCCCAGCATTTT. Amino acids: CASSRGADNQPQHF.